This TCR beta chain was recovered during a study of HIV-infected patients and healthy controls. MiXCR, applied by TCRdb to the 5' RACE reads, yields one record per CDR3 protein. The table lists around 64,000 distinct CDR3 sequences, roughly 16% of them singletons, with under 6.5% in the top ten. The CDR3 is made up of 15 amino acids. Germline assignment: CDR1 KGHSY and CDR2 FQNENV. The V and J ends lost 0 bases and 4 bases, in that order; junction bases with no gene match: 2. This sequence was found in a human donor in good health. The chain recombines TRBV16 with TRBJ2-1; TRBD2 agrees at 8 bases. The specimen sequenced was CD4+ T cells from blood. The DNA for the CDR3 is TGTGCCAGCAGCCAATCCGGCGGGGGGTACAATGAGCAGTTCTTC. Its protein product is CASSQSGGGYNEQFF. The complete variable domain, with remaining parts taken from reference TRBV16 and TRBJ2-1, reads GEEVAQTPKHLVRGEGQKAKLYCAPIKGHSYVFWYQQVLKNEFKFLISFQNENVFDETGMPKERFSAKCLPNSPCSLEIQATKLEDSAVYFCASSQSGGGYNEQFFGPGTRLTVL.